The 5 T cell receptor beta chains below were found in one sample sequenced in a study of blood T cell repertoires in COVID-19. The protocol was immunoSEQ multiplex PCR, while the TCRdb copy is restricted to in-frame clones and leaves out a portion. Of around 39,000 clones listed, 90% are singletons. Sequencing was done on a sample of peripheral blood. The receptors shown here come from a man between 65 and 80 years old with acute or convalescent COVID-19.

The chain has TRBV18 and TRBJ2-5; weak D call: TRBD2 (6 bases). The V gene lost 0 bases and the J gene lost 3 bases, with 8 bases spanning the gap. The germline V gene encodes CDR1 KGHSH and CDR2 LQKENI. This CDR3 is built from 14 residues. CDR3 DNA sequence: TGTGCCAGCTCACCACCTAGCGGCGAAGAGACCCAGTACTTC. Residues: CASSPPSGEETQYF.

The chain combines TRBV9 with TRBJ2-3, with TRBD2 identical over 8 bases. The germline gives CDR1 SGDLS, CDR2 YYNGEE. CDR3 length equals 15 residues. V lost 4 bases to trimming and J lost 6 bases; unmatched junction nucleotides: 10. In DNA, the CDR3 is TGTGCCAGCAGCACCGGACTAGCACTTCAGGATACGCAGTATTTT. This codes for CASSTGLALQDTQYF.

CDR3 DNA sequence: TGTGCCGCCATAAGAGGGCCTTCCTCGGGGAATGAAAAACTGTTTTTT. This codes for CAAIRGPSSGNEKLFF. V and J are TRBV24-1 and TRBJ1-4; D is ambiguous. The germline CDR1 and CDR2 sequences are KGHDR and SFDVKD. This CDR3 has 16 amino acids. The ends were cut back, 12 bases at V and 5 bases at J, with 24 bases in the middle.

The V call is TRBV19, the J call TRBJ2-2; 11 nucleotides line up with TRBD2. The CDR3 has 19 residues. The V and J ends lost 4 bases and 2 bases, in that order; junction bases with no gene match: 12. Looked up from germline, CDR1 is LNHDA and CDR2 is SQIVND (reference sequence). Here the CDR3 DNA reads TGTGCCAGTAGTAACCGGGACAGAGGGACTAGCGGTAACACCGGGGAGCTGTTTTTT. This encodes CASSNRDRGTSGNTGELFF.

This chain connects TRBV6-5 to TRBJ1-2, with a weak D call TRBD1 (6 bases). Trimming cost V 11 bases and J 4 bases, with 14 bases left between them. Germline V gene data show CDR1 as MNHEY and CDR2 as SVGAGI. There are 12 residues in the CDR3. The CDR3 sequence: CAGKQGFYGYTF. For the CDR3, the DNA is TGTGCCGGAAAACAGGGTTTCTATGGCTACACCTTC.